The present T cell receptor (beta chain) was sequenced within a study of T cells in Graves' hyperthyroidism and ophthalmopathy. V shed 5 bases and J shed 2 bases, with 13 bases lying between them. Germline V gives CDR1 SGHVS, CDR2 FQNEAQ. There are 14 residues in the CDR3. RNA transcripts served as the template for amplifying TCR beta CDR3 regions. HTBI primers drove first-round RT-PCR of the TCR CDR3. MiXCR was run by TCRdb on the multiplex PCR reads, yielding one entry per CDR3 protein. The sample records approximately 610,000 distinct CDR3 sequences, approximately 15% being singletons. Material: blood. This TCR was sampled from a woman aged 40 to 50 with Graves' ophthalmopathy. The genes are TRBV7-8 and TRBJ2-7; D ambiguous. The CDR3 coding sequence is TGTGCCAGCAGCGCGGACGCCGGCCCCTACGAGCAGTACTTC. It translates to CASSADAGPYEQYF.